The T cell receptor (beta chain) under discussion was sequenced for a study of CD8+ T cells in alopecia areata. Study-level results: With patients, TCR sharing proved less clear than in mice, a difference possibly related to HLA.

Comments on this clone: The antigen remains undetermined.

PBMCs served as the source from which CD4+ and CD8+ T cells were sorted. Investigators isolated RNA and reverse transcribed it into cDNA to act as the sequencing template. Method: immunoSEQ multiplex PCR; TCRdb's copy keeps in-frame clones and lacks some. The sample records over 120,000 clones, about 60% being singletons. CDR3 length: 13 residues. Germline-derived CDR1 and CDR2 are GTSNPN and SVGIG (reference sequence). The V end was cut by 1 base, the J end by 2 bases, with 8 bases between. This rearrangement joins TRBV30 to TRBJ1-2, with a weak D call TRBD1 (5 bases). This receptor was taken from a human donor with alopecia areata. The sample in question was CD4+ T cells sorted from blood, obtained at week 0. DNA of the CDR3: TGTGCCTGGAGTGCGGACATCAACTATGGCTACACCTTC. Translated: CAWSADINYGYTF.